This record concerns one T cell receptor (beta chain) sequence. Its specificity is unknown. This sample was taken from a study of shared clonotypes between healthy human individuals. Broader study findings: Limitation of the genetic and exposure-history diversity represented came from the few donors. An effect of sequencing depth on clonotype sharing among donors was expected. When naive CD4 clonotypes were compared across a handful of donors, approximately 5% were shared.

CDR1 LGHNA and CDR2 YSLEER come from the germline V gene. This CDR3 is built from 14 residues. The ends were cut back, 1 base at V and 4 bases at J, with 9 bases in the middle. TCRdb's table, derived via immunoSEQ multiplex PCR, lists solely in-frame clones and lacks some. The repertoire holds 980,000 or so clones, with around three quarters as singletons. This clonotype was sampled from a man younger than 30 in good health. J is TRBJ2-3 and V is TRBV4-3, with D hard to call. The sample taken for sequencing was memory CD4+ T cells sorted from blood. Described subset: CD45RA-negative fraction. CDR3 amino acids: CASSQASGADTQYF. The CDR3 nucleotides read TGCGCCAGCAGCCAAGCTTCAGGCGCAGATACGCAGTATTTT.